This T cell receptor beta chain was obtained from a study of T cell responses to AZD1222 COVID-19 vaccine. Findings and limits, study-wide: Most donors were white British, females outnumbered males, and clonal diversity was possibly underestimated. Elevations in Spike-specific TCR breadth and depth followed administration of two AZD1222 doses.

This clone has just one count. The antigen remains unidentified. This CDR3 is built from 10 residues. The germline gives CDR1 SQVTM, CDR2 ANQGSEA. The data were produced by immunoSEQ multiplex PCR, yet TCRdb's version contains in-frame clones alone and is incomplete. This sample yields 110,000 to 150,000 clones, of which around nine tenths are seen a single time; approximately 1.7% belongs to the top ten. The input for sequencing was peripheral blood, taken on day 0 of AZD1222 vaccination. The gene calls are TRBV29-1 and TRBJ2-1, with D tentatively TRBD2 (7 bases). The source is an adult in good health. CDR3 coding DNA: TGCATGGGGGAGGGGGATGAGCAGTTCTTC. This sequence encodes CMGEGDEQFF.